This T cell receptor beta chain was found in a study of shared clonotypes between healthy human individuals. Findings and limits, study-wide: Collection of samples was limited to blood; tissue repertoires likely differ. Generally, estimated richness proved larger in naive subsets than it did in memory subsets.

CD45RO negativity and positive selection for CCR7 defined naive CD8 cells, a population that excluded terminally differentiated effector memory CD45RA+ cells. The donors were all Caucasian adults (living in Nashville, Tennessee). In the case of this clone: The antigen is unknown.

Repertoires were generated with immunoSEQ multiplex PCR, while TCRdb's copy carries only in-frame clones and drops some. There are roughly 2.1 million clones in the sample; about 92% occur only once, and 1.5% to 2% lies in the top ten. This clonotype originated in a man between 18 and 29 years old in good health. Some clones in this sample may be carry-over from other donors' samples. Sequencing was done on a sample of naive CD8+ T cells from PBMCs.

In DNA form, the CDR3 reads TGTGCCAGCTCACCGGGGACAGGGAGCCAGCCCCAGCATTTT. This gives the protein CASSPGTGSQPQHF. This sequence joins TRBV18 and TRBJ1-5; 9 positions agree with TRBD1. The CDR3 length is 14 residues. Germline-derived CDR1 and CDR2 are KGHSH and LQKENI. The trim removed 3 bases at V and 7 bases at J, leaving 4 bases unmatched. The entire variable domain, with the rest obtained from reference TRBV18 and TRBJ1-5, is as follows: NAGVMQNPRHLVRRRGQEARLRCSPMKGHSHVYWYRQLPEEGLKFMVYLQKENIIDESGMPKERFSAEFPKEGPSILRIQQVVRGDSAAYFCASSPGTGSQPQHFGDGTRLSIL.